This is a list of T cell receptor beta chains from one sample in a study of post-analysis software for immune sequencing data. TCRdb re-called the PCR reads with MiXCR, one entry per CDR3 protein. The data hold over 150,000 distinct CDR3 sequences, with around 28% observed a single time. The sample was blood. Receptors were obtained from a girl between 10 and 17 years old with multiple sclerosis. Both conserved end residues are part of each CDR3. D genes are given only for firm matches. Clone sizes are given selectively: once, few, many, or a class where the clone is expanded.

CDR3	DNA	V	J	D	size
CASSERPSSGYNEQFF	TGTGCCAGCAGCGAACGTCCCTCTAGCGGGTACAATGAGCAGTTCTTC	TRBV21-1	TRBJ2-1	.	many
CATGTGRGNTIYF	TGTGCCACCGGGACAGGGCGCGGAAACACCATATATTTT	TRBV18	TRBJ1-3	TRBD1	.
CSATGTSGGYNEQFF	TGCAGCGCGACAGGGACTAGCGGGGGTTACAATGAGCAGTTCTTC	TRBV29-1	TRBJ2-1	TRBD2	many
CASRPQYF	TGTGCCAGCAGACCACAGTACTTC	TRBV12-3/TRBV12-4	TRBJ2-7	.	many
CASSPRLPIRQGAYEQYF	TGTGCCAGCAGTCCCCGTTTACCGATAAGACAGGGGGCCTACGAGCAGTACTTC	TRBV12-3/TRBV12-4	TRBJ2-7	TRBD1	many
CASSVPSDGKEGEQYF	TGTGCCAGCAGCGTTCCGTCGGACGGGAAAGAGGGTGAGCAGTACTTC	TRBV7-9	TRBJ2-7	.	many
CSAPRAGGGNGYGYTF	TGCAGTGCGCCGCGGGCAGGGGGCGGAAACGGCTATGGCTACACCTTC	TRBV20-1	TRBJ1-2	TRBD1	.
CASSPTPNRGSTEAFF	TGCGCCAGCAGCCCGACTCCAAACAGGGGGAGCACTGAAGCTTTCTTT	TRBV4-1	TRBJ1-1	TRBD1	.
CSARDFRDRGYEQYF	TGCAGTGCTAGAGATTTTAGGGACAGGGGCTACGAGCAGTACTTC	TRBV20-1	TRBJ2-7	TRBD1	.
CSAKIAGADTQYF	TGCAGTGCTAAGATAGCGGGAGCAGATACGCAGTATTTT	TRBV20-1	TRBJ2-3	TRBD2	many
CASSQGSGDPVSYGYTF	TGTGCCAGCAGCCAAGGCTCTGGTGATCCTGTTAGCTATGGCTACACCTTC	TRBV4-2	TRBJ1-2	.	many
CASGLSSVNTEAFF	TGTGCTAGTGGTTTGAGTTCAGTCAACACTGAAGCTTTCTTT	TRBV12-5	TRBJ1-1	.	few
CASSPLIPGRGSPLHF	TGTGCCAGCAGCCCCTTAATACCTGGCAGGGGTTCACCCCTCCACTTT	TRBV7-2	TRBJ1-6	.	.
CASRAGDNQPRHF	TGCGCCAGCAGGGCAGGGGACAATCAGCCCCGGCATTTT	TRBV5-1	TRBJ1-5	.	.
CASSFPSGSPQETQYF	TGTGCCAGCAGTTTTCCTAGCGGATCCCCTCAAGAGACCCAGTACTTC	TRBV28	TRBJ2-5	TRBD2	.
CAISDGGATYEQYF	TGTGCCATCAGTGACGGGGGCGCAACCTACGAGCAGTACTTC	TRBV10-3	TRBJ2-7	.	many
CSALSGESYEQYF	TGCAGCGCCCTCTCGGGGGAGTCCTACGAGCAGTACTTC	TRBV29-1	TRBJ2-7	.	few
CASSQVWGGVGSYNEQFF	TGTGCCAGCAGCCAAGTTTGGGGCGGCGTGGGCTCCTACAATGAGCAGTTCTTC	TRBV3-1	TRBJ2-1	.	.
CASNARTRGDEQFF	TGTGCCAGCAATGCCCGTACTAGAGGCGATGAGCAGTTCTTC	TRBV2	TRBJ2-1	.	.
CASTRPTGTTNYNEQFF	TGTGCCAGCACCCGACCCACCGGGACTACAAACTACAATGAGCAGTTCTTC	TRBV14	TRBJ2-1	TRBD2	.
CASSLWASGNNEQFF	TGTGCCAGCAGCCTTTGGGCTAGCGGAAACAATGAGCAGTTCTTC	TRBV7-2	TRBJ2-1	TRBD2	many
CAIRKQGDSGYTF	TGTGCCATCAGAAAACAGGGAGACTCTGGCTACACCTTC	TRBV10-3	TRBJ1-2	.	few
CASSYSIIGKGTFEKTNYGYTF	TGTGCCAGCAGTTACTCGATCATTGGGAAAGGGACATTCGAAAAAACTAACTATGGCTACACCTTC	TRBV6-5	TRBJ1-2	.	few
CASSLGPGVTEAFF	TGTGCCAGCAGCTTGGGCCCAGGGGTCACTGAAGCTTTCTTT	TRBV5-5	TRBJ1-1	.	.
CASSEAVRNQETQYF	TGTGCCAGCAGTGAAGCTGTGCGGAACCAAGAGACCCAGTACTTC	TRBV2	TRBJ2-5	.	.
CASSLLRGTDMEYF	TGTGCCAGCAGTTTACTTCGGGGCACAGATATGGAGTATTTT	TRBV12-3/TRBV12-4	TRBJ2-3	.	.
CASSPTGVVTGIGETQYF	TGTGCCAGCAGTCCCACCGGAGTAGTAACGGGAATTGGAGAGACCCAGTACTTC	TRBV27	TRBJ2-5	.	.
CASGRLISNQPQHF	TGTGCCAGCGGGCGGTTAATAAGCAATCAGCCCCAGCATTTT	TRBV27	TRBJ1-5	.	.
CASSFFGGRDYGYTF	TGTGCCAGCAGCTTTTTTGGAGGCCGTGACTATGGCTACACCTTC	TRBV7-9	TRBJ1-2	.	few
CASSWGRSFGYGYTF	TGTGCCAGCAGTTGGGGACGGTCCTTTGGCTATGGCTACACCTTC	TRBV6-2/TRBV6-3	TRBJ1-2	.	.
CSQSGSSYNEQFF	TGCAGTCAAAGTGGAAGCTCCTACAATGAGCAGTTCTTC	TRBV20-1	TRBJ2-1	.	.
CASSPPLPVYEQYF	TGTGCCAGCTCACCACCATTACCAGTCTACGAGCAGTACTTC	TRBV18	TRBJ2-7	.	few
CAGRGDRGGGYTF	TGTGCCGGCAGGGGGGACAGGGGAGGTGGCTACACCTTC	TRBV7-9	TRBJ1-2	TRBD1	once
CASSSGTEYTEAFF	TGCGCCAGCAGCTCAGGGACTGAGTACACTGAAGCTTTCTTT	TRBV5-1	TRBJ1-1	.	few
CASSLAEDPSYNEQFF	TGTGCCAGCAGCTTAGCGGAGGACCCTTCCTACAATGAGCAGTTCTTC	TRBV7-6	TRBJ2-1	.	many
CSAYQRATEAFF	TGCAGTGCGTACCAAAGGGCCACTGAAGCTTTCTTT	TRBV20-1	TRBJ1-1	.	.
CASSQGSPYEQYF	TGTGCCAGCAGCCAGGGATCCCCCTACGAGCAGTACTTC	TRBV25-1	TRBJ2-7	.	.
CSASLAGLPYEQYF	TGCAGTGCTAGCCTCGCCGGACTACCGTACGAGCAGTACTTC	TRBV20-1	TRBJ2-7	.	many
CASSYWKPTTGANVLTF	TGTGCCAGCAGTTACTGGAAGCCCACCACTGGGGCCAACGTCCTGACTTTC	TRBV6-6	TRBJ2-6	.	once
CASSYDRDSGNTIYF	TGTGCCAGCAGTTATGACAGGGACTCTGGAAACACCATATATTTT	TRBV6-5	TRBJ1-3	TRBD1	.
CASSEAGDTQYF	TGTGCCAGCAGTGAGGCTGGTGATACGCAGTATTTT	TRBV2	TRBJ2-3	.	.
CSVPGRQPGQYF	TGCAGCGTTCCGGGACGCCAGCCAGGGCAGTACTTC	TRBV29-1	TRBJ2-5	.	.
CASNPGQASLGGYTF	TGCGCCAGCAATCCGGGACAGGCCTCTTTGGGCGGCTACACCTTC	TRBV4-1	TRBJ1-2	TRBD1	few
CASSAPREPHGYTF	TGTGCCAGCAGTGCCCCCCGGGAGCCCCATGGCTACACCTTC	TRBV6-6	TRBJ1-2	.	.
CSARLGGTGVGETQYF	TGCAGTGCTAGGCTCGGAGGGACAGGGGTAGGAGAGACCCAGTACTTC	TRBV20-1	TRBJ2-5	TRBD1	many
CASRRGTGQQRGYGYTF	TGTGCCAGCAGGAGGGGGACAGGACAACAAAGAGGGTATGGCTACACCTTC	TRBV6-1	TRBJ1-2	TRBD1	many
CASSYRGSTYNEQFF	TGTGCCAGCAGTTACCGAGGGAGTACATACAATGAGCAGTTCTTC	TRBV6-2/TRBV6-3	TRBJ2-1	.	.
CATGTSGSREETQYF	TGCGCCACCGGGACTAGCGGGAGTAGGGAGGAGACCCAGTACTTC	TRBV5-1	TRBJ2-5	TRBD2	.
CASSPQRAPQFF	TGTGCCAGCTCACCACAGCGGGCGCCTCAGTTCTTC	TRBV18	TRBJ2-1	.	.
CAIMEARDTDTQYF	TGTGCCATTATGGAGGCCCGAGACACAGATACGCAGTATTTT	TRBV28	TRBJ2-3	.	.
CSVAPDRASPLHF	TGCAGCGTTGCCCCGGACAGGGCTTCACCCCTCCACTTT	TRBV29-1	TRBJ1-6	TRBD1	many
CASSIPLAAETQYF	TGTGCCAGCAGTATACCCCTAGCCGCTGAGACCCAGTACTTC	TRBV28	TRBJ2-5	.	many